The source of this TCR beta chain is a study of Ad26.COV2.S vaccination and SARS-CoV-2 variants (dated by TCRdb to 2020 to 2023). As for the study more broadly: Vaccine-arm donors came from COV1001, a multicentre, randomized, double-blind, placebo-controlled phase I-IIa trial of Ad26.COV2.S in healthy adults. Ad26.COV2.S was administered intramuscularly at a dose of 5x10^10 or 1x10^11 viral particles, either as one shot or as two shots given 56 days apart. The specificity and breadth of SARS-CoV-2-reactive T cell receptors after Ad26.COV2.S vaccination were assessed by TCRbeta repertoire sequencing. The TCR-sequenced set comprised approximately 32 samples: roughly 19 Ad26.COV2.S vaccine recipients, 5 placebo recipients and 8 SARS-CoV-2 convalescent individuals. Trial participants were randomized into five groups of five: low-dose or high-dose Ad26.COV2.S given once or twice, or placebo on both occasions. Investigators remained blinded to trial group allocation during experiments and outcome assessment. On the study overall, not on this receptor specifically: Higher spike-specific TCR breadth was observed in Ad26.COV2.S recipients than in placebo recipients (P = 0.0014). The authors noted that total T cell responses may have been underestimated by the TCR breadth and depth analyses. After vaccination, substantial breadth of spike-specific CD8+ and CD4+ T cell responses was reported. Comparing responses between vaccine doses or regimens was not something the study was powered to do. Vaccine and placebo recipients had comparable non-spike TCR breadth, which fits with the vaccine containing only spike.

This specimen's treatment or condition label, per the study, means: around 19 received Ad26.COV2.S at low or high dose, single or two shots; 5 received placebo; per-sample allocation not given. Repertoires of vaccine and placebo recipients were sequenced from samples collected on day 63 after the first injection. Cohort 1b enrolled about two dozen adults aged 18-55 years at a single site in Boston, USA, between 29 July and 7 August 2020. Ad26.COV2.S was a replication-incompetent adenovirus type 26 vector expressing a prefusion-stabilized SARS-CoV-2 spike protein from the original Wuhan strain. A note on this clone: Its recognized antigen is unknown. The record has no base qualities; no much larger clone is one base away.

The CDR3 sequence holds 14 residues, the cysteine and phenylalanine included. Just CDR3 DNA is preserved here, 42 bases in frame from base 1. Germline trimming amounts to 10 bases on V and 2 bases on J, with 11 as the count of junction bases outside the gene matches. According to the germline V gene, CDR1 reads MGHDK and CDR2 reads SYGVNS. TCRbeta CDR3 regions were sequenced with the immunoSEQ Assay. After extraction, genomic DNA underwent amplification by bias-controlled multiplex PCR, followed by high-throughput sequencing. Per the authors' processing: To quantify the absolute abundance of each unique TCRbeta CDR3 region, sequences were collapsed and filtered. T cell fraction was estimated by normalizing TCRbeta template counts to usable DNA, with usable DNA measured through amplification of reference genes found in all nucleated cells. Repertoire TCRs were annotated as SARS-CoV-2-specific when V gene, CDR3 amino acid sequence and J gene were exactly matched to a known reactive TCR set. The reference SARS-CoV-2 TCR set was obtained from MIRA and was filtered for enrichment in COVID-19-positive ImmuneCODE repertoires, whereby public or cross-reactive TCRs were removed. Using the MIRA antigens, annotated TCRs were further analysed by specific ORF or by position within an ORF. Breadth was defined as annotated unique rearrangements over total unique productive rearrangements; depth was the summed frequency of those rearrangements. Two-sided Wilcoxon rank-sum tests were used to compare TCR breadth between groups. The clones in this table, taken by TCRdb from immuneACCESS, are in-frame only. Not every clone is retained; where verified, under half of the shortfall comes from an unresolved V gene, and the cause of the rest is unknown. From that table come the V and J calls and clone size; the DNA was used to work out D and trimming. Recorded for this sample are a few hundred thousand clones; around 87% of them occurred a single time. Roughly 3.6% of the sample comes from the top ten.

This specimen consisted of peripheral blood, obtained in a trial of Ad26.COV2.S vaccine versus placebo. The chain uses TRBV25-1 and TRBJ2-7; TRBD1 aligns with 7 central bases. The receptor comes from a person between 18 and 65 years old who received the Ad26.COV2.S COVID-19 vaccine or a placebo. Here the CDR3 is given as CATHGNRGPYEQYF. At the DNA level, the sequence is TGTGCCACCCACGGCAACAGGGGACCCTACGAGCAGTACTTC.